The rows below give T cell receptor beta chains drawn from one sample of a study of T cells in Graves' hyperthyroidism and ophthalmopathy. MiXCR, applied by TCRdb to the multiplex PCR reads, yields one record per CDR3 protein. The sample has approximately 300,000 distinct CDR3 sequences; approximately 17% are singletons. Sequencing used blood. The receptors were gathered from a woman aged 55-70 years with Graves' ophthalmopathy. CDR3s include the opening cysteine and the closing phenylalanine or tryptophan. A D gene is named only where the DNA matches it firmly. Expanded clones get a size class; other rows say once, few or many, or leave the size out.

>TRBD1|TRBJ1-1|few|TRBV4-1
CASSPPGTGVEAFF
TGCGCCAGCAGCCCACCCGGGACAGGGGTCGAGGCTTTCTTT
>NA|TRBJ1-2|few|TRBV20-1
CTFGINYGYTF
TGCACCTTCGGGATTAACTATGGCTACACCTTC
>TRBD2|TRBJ2-1|NA|TRBV14
CASSQRGLAGPNNEQFF
TGTGCCAGCAGCCAACGGGGACTAGCGGGACCCAACAATGAGCAGTTCTTC
>NA|TRBJ1-2|few|TRBV20-1
CSASWGSYGYTF
TGCAGTGCTAGCTGGGGGTCCTATGGCTACACCTTC
>NA|TRBJ2-3|many|TRBV30
CAWGDSTDTQYF
TGTGCCTGGGGGGACTCAACAGATACGCAGTATTTT
>NA|TRBJ2-3|many|TRBV28
CASSLGLATDTQYF
TGTGCCAGCAGTTTAGGTCTAGCCACAGATACGCAGTATTTT
>NA|TRBJ1-4|NA|TRBV4-1
CASSQSPGGGEKLFF
TGCGCCAGCAGCCAAAGCCCCGGAGGTGGTGAAAAACTGTTTTTT
>TRBD2|TRBJ2-5|many|TRBV11-2
CASSSRTSGGETQYF
TGTGCCAGCAGCTCTCGGACTAGCGGAGGGGAGACCCAGTACTTC
>NA|TRBJ2-1|many|TRBV27
CASNGHYNEQFF
TGTGCCAGCAATGGTCATTACAATGAGCAGTTCTTC
>TRBD1|TRBJ1-2|NA|TRBV5-6
CASSMGTANYGYTF
TGTGCCAGCAGCATGGGGACAGCCAACTATGGCTACACCTTC
>NA|TRBJ2-7|many|TRBV3-1
CASSQGAVLSYEQYF
TGTGCCAGCAGCCAAGGGGCAGTCCTCTCCTACGAGCAGTACTTC
>NA|TRBJ1-5|NA|TRBV4-2
CASSQVGNWGNQPQHF
TGTGCCAGCAGCCAAGTCGGGAACTGGGGCAATCAGCCCCAGCATTTT
>TRBD2|TRBJ2-1|many|TRBV28
CASSRTGTSGTNEQFF
TGTGCCAGCAGTCGGACCGGGACTAGCGGGACCAATGAGCAGTTCTTC
>TRBD2|TRBJ2-3|few|TRBV4-3
CASSQDHGGGPADTQYF
TGCGCCAGCAGCCAAGATCACGGGGGAGGGCCCGCAGATACGCAGTATTTT
>NA|TRBJ1-1|NA|TRBV6-5
CASSYSSWTDQVEAFF
TGTGCCAGCAGTTACTCGAGCTGGACAGATCAAGTTGAAGCTTTCTTT
>NA|TRBJ1-3|many|TRBV15
CATSRDQEAGNTIYF
TGTGCCACCAGCAGAGATCAGGAGGCTGGAAACACCATATATTTT
>TRBD1|TRBJ2-5|many|TRBV12-5
CASGPGTAGQQETQYF
TGTGCTAGTGGTCCTGGGACAGCCGGACAGCAAGAGACCCAGTACTTC
>NA|TRBJ1-2|many|TRBV5-1
CASSGGSGQNSYTF
TGCGCCAGCAGCGGCGGCTCGGGCCAGAATAGCTACACCTTC
>TRBD1|TRBJ2-7|many|TRBV10-3
CAISDSRTGAHPYEQYF
TGTGCCATCAGTGACTCCCGAACAGGGGCCCATCCCTACGAGCAGTACTTC
>TRBD1|TRBJ2-7|many|TRBV5-1
CASSLADRGYEQYF
TGCGCCAGCAGCTTGGCAGACAGGGGCTACGAGCAGTACTTC
>NA|TRBJ2-1|NA|TRBV29-1
CKTSDNEQFF
TGCAAAACTAGTGACAATGAGCAGTTCTTC
>NA|TRBJ2-1|few|TRBV24-1
CATSSGDWPYNEQFF
TGTGCCACCAGCTCTGGGGACTGGCCCTACAATGAGCAGTTCTTC
>NA|TRBJ2-7|many|TRBV28
CASSSGQEQYF
TGTGCCAGCAGTTCCGGACAGGAGCAGTACTTC
>TRBD1|TRBJ2-5|many|TRBV5-1
CASREQGAVETQYF
TGCGCCAGCAGAGAACAGGGGGCCGTTGAGACCCAGTACTTC
>NA|TRBJ1-5|few|TRBV5-6
CASSSGGRGISNQPQHF
TGTGCCAGCAGTTCGGGGGGGCGCGGGATTAGCAATCAGCCCCAGCATTTT
>NA|TRBJ2-1|once|TRBV6-2/TRBV6-3
CASSYSILSGGYNEQFF
TGTGCCAGCAGTTACTCGATCTTATCCGGAGGTTACAATGAGCAGTTCTTC
>TRBD1|TRBJ2-1|many|TRBV27
CASSFWTGRGEQFF
TGTGCCAGCAGTTTCTGGACAGGGCGAGGTGAGCAGTTCTTC
>NA|TRBJ2-5|many|TRBV27
CASRPYGGRETQYF
TGTGCCAGCAGACCCTATGGAGGCCGAGAGACCCAGTACTTC
>TRBD1|TRBJ2-5|NA|TRBV6-2/TRBV6-3
CASSRDRGWFQETQYF
TGTGCCAGCAGCCGGGACAGGGGCTGGTTCCAAGAGACCCAGTACTTC
>NA|TRBJ1-1|few|TRBV20-1
CSAEKSFEAFF
TGCAGTGCTGAAAAGAGTTTTGAAGCTTTCTTT
>TRBD1|TRBJ1-1|many|TRBV7-9
CASSNHGRTGDYTEAFF
TGTGCCAGCAGCAACCACGGGAGGACAGGGGATTACACTGAAGCTTTCTTT
>NA|TRBJ1-1|many|TRBV28
CASSLPGREAFF
TGTGCCAGCAGCCTCCCGGGCCGAGAAGCTTTCTTT
>NA|TRBJ2-1|NA|TRBV19
CASSTQGTEQFF
TGTGCCAGTAGTACCCAGGGTACCGAGCAGTTCTTC
>NA|TRBJ2-3|many|TRBV7-2
CASSFRSGTGTDTQYF
TGTGCCAGCAGCTTTCGAAGCGGCACTGGCACAGATACGCAGTATTTT
>NA|TRBJ1-3|few|TRBV12-5
CASGRESGNTIYF
TGTGCTAGTGGAAGGGAGTCTGGAAACACCATATATTTT
>NA|TRBJ2-5|many|TRBV20-1
CSARRDFRETQYF
TGCAGTGCTAGAAGGGACTTTCGAGAGACCCAGTACTTC
>NA|TRBJ2-5|NA|TRBV25-1
CASSEFGSQETQYF
TGTGCCAGCAGTGAATTCGGCAGCCAAGAGACCCAGTACTTC
>NA|TRBJ2-4|few|TRBV5-6
CASSLYQGTKNIQYF
TGTGCCAGCAGCTTATATCAGGGGACCAAAAACATTCAGTACTTC
>NA|TRBJ2-7|many|TRBV6-1
CASSFSTTGTSYEQYF
TGTGCCAGCAGTTTTTCCACGACAGGAACGTCCTACGAGCAGTACTTC
>NA|TRBJ1-2|many|TRBV3-1
CASSQAPGPGYGYTF
TGTGCCAGCAGCCAAGCCCCCGGACCTGGTTATGGCTACACCTTC
>NA|TRBJ2-1|NA|TRBV5-1
CAGSLIGQYNEQFF
TGCGCCGGCAGCTTGATAGGACAGTACAATGAGCAGTTCTTC